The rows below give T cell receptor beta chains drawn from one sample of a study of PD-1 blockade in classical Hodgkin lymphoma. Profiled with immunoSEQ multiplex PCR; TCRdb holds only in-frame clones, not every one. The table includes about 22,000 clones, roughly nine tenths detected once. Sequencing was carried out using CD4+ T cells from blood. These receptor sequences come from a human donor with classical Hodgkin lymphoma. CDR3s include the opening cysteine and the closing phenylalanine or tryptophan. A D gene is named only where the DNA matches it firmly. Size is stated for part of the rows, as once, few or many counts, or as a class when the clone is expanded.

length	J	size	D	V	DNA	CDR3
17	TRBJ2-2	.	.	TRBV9	TGTGCCAGCAGCGTAGATCCGGGGGCACCGAACACCGGGGAGCTGTTTTTT	CASSVDPGAPNTGELFF
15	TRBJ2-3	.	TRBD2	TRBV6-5	TGTGCCAGCAGGCAGCTAGCGGGAGGTCGAGATACGCAGTATTTT	CASRQLAGGRDTQYF
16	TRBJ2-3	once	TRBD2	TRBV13	TGTGCCAGCAGCCCCTGGACTAGCGGGAGGATGGGTACGCAGTATTTT	CASSPWTSGRMGTQYF
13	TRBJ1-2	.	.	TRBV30	TGTGCCTGGAGTGTACGAGGGGTGGATGGCTACACCTTC	CAWSVRGVDGYTF
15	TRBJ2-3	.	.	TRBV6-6	TGTGCCAGCAGGACTGCCGGGACCACCAACAATACGCAGTATTTT	CASRTAGTTNNTQYF
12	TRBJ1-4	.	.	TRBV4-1	TGCGCCAGCAGCTCCCCGATGGCAAAACTGTTTTTT	CASSSPMAKLFF
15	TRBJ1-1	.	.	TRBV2	TGTGCCAGCAGTGTCAAGGGGATCATGAACACTGAAGCTTTCTTT	CASSVKGIMNTEAFF
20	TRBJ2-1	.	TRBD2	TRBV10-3	TGTGCCATCAGTGATCCACTAGCGGGGGGGCGGAGGGGCTTCTACAATGAGCAGTTCTTC	CAISDPLAGGRRGFYNEQFF
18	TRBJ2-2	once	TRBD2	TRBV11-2	TGTGCCAGCAGCCGGGCCTTGGCTAGCGGAGCGAACACCGGGGAGCTGTTTTTT	CASSRALASGANTGELFF
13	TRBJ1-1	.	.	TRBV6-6	TGTGCCAGCAGTTACTCGAAAAACACTGAAGCTTTCTTT	CASSYSKNTEAFF
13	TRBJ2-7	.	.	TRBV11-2	TGTGCCAGCAGCTTAGAAGGGTACTACGAGCAGTACTTC	CASSLEGYYEQYF
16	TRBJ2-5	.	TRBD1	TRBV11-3	TGTGCCAGCAGCTTGGGACAGGGGGGGCGGCAAGAGACCCAGTACTTC	CASSLGQGGRQETQYF
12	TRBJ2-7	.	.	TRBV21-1	TGTGCCAGCAGTTTGCAGGGAGCCGAGCAGTACTTC	CASSLQGAEQYF
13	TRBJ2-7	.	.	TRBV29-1	TGCAGCGTTGAAGGGCAGGGGACCTACGAGCAGTACTTC	CSVEGQGTYEQYF
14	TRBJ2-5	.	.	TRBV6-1	TGTGCCAGCAGGATGGGGCTAGCGATGGAGACCCAGTACTTC	CASRMGLAMETQYF
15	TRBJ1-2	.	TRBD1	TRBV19	TGTGCCAGTAGTATGCGCCGGGACAGGGGCTATGGCTACACCTTC	CASSMRRDRGYGYTF
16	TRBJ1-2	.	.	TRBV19	TGTGCCAGTAGGCTTTCAGGGAACCCCTCTAACTATGGCTACACCTTC	CASRLSGNPSNYGYTF
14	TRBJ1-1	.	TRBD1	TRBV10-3	TGTGCCATCAGGCAGGGACAGGGTGGCGCTGAAGCTTTCTTT	CAIRQGQGGAEAFF
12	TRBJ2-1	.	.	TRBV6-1	TGTGCCAGCAGTGTTTCCCTCAATGAGCAGTTCTTC	CASSVSLNEQFF
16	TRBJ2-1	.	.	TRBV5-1	TGCGCCAGCAGCTTGGGCGGGGCCCCTAGATTCAATGAGCAGTTCTTC	CASSLGGAPRFNEQFF
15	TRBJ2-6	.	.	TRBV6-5	TGTGCCAGCACCCCTCGTGGGTCTGGGGCCAACGTCCTGACTTTC	CASTPRGSGANVLTF
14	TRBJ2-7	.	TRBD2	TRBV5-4	TGTGCCAGCAGCTTGGCTAGCGGGAGGCACGAGCAGTACTTC	CASSLASGRHEQYF
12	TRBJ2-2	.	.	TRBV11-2	TGTGCCAGCAGCTCCTTGAGGGGGGAGCTGTTTTTT	CASSSLRGELFF